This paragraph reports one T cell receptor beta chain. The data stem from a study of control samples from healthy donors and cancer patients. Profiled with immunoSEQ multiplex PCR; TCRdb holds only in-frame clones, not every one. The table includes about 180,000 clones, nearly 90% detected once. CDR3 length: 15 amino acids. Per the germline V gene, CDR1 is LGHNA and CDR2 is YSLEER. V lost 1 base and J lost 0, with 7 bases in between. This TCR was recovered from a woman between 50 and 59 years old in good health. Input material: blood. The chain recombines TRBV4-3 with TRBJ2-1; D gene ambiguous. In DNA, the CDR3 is TGCGCCAGCAGCCAAGTCTACAGCTCCTACAATGAGCAGTTCTTC. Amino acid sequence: CASSQVYSSYNEQFF.